The subject of this entry is one TCR beta chain. From germline, CDR1 is SEHNR and CDR2 FQNEAQ (reference sequence). The CDR3 has 14 residues. V gave up 1 base and J gave up 4 bases, with 10 bases separating them. 60 Vbeta and 13 Jbeta primers were used in PCR. Data came from immunoSEQ multiplex PCR; TCRdb stores just in-frame clones and leaves some out. This table holds 110,000 or so clones, 73% found once. This entry comes from a study of cytomegalovirus exposure and HLA in healthy donors. Sequenced: PBMCs. The chain carries TRBV7-9 and TRBJ1-2; D uncertain. The sequence derives from a man between 35 and 55 years old in good health and CMV-seronegative. CDR3 sequence reads: CASSLDLGRYGYTF. DNA for the CDR3: TGTGCCAGCAGCTTAGATCTAGGCCGCTATGGCTACACCTTC. Variable domain in full (rest from reference TRBV7-9 and TRBJ1-2): DTGVSQNPRHKITKRGQNVTFRCDPISEHNRLYWYRQTLGQGPEFLTYFQNEAQLEKSRLLSDRFSAERPKGSFSTLEIQRTEQGDSAMYLCASSLDLGRYGYTFGSGTRLTVV.